What follows describes a single T cell receptor (beta chain). PCR primers comprised 60 Vbeta and 13 Jbeta primers. Using immunoSEQ multiplex PCR, the repertoire was profiled, and TCRdb retains in-frame clones only, with some absent. In the table there are fewer than 300,000 clones, 75% to 90% of which are singletons. Trimming cost V 3 bases and J 4 bases, with 13 bases left between them. Germline V gene data show CDR1 as MDHEN and CDR2 as SYDVKM. The CDR3 has 15 residues. This entry is derived from a study of cytomegalovirus exposure and HLA in healthy donors. The V gene is TRBV28, the J gene TRBJ1-5, with D possibly matching TRBD1 (5 bases). Sequencing was performed on PBMCs. This clonotype originated in a girl aged 2-9 years in good health and CMV-seronegative. The DNA for the CDR3 is TGTGCCAGCAGTTTTGATCAGGGTGGGAATCAGCCCCAGCATTTT. Amino acids: CASSFDQGGNQPQHF.